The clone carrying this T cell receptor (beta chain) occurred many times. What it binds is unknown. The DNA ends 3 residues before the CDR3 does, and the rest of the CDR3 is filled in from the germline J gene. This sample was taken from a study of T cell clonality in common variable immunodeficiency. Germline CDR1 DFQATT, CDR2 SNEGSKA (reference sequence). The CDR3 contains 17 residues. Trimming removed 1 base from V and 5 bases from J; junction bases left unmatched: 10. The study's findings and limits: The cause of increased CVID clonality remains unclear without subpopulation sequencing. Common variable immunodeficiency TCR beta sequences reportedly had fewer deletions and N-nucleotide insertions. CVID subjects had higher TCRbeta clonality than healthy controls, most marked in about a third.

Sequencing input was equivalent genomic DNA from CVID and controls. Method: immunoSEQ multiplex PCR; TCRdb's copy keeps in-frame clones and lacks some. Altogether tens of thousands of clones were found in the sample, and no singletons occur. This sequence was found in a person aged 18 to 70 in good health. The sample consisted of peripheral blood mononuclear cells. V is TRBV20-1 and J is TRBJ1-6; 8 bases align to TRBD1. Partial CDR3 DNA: TGCAGTGCTAGAGGGACAGGGAGATTCTTCCATAATTCACCC. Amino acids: CSARGTGRFFHNSP. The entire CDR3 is CSARGTGRFFHNSPLHF.